These 25 T cell receptor beta chains were all obtained from the same sample, sequenced in a study of Ad26.COV2.S vaccination and SARS-CoV-2 variants. Only in-frame clones appear in the TCRdb table, and some are missing; sequencing was by immunoSEQ multiplex PCR. The data contain about 240,000 clones, roughly 90% of them singletons. Stated treatment: about 20 received Ad26.COV2.S at low or high dose, single or two shots; several received placebo; per-sample allocation not given. Day 63 after the first injection of vaccine or placebo was the sampling time. The specimen was peripheral blood, collected in a trial of Ad26.COV2.S vaccine versus placebo. The receptors were sampled from a person between 18 and 65 years old who received the Ad26.COV2.S COVID-19 vaccine or a placebo.

In nucleotides, the CDR3 is TGTGCCAGCAGCTTAGGGCAGGGGCGCCTCGACCCCCTCCACTTT. It translates to CASSLGQGRLDPLHF. The V gene is TRBV7-6, the J gene TRBJ1-6; TRBD1 might be the D (6 bases). Trimming pared 1 base from V and 13 bases from J, leaving 17 bases between. This CDR3 comprises 15 residues. Per the germline V gene, CDR1 is SGHVS and CDR2 is FNYEAQ.

This clone has only a few counts. The chain has TRBV18 and TRBJ1-6; 8 nucleotides agree with TRBD1. The length of the CDR3 is 20 residues. J was trimmed by 10 bases and V by 3 bases; bases with no gene match: 23. Germline values: CDR1 KGHSH, CDR2 LQKENI. CDR3 nucleotide sequence: TGTGCCAGCTCACCCAACCAACTTAACTCCGGGACAGGAGGCAGGTCACCCCTCCACTTT. Translated: CASSPNQLNSGTGGRSPLHF. Full variable domain (missing parts from reference TRBV18 and TRBJ1-6): NAGVMQNPRHLVRRRGQEARLRCSPMKGHSHVYWYRQLPEEGLKFMVYLQKENIIDESGMPKERFSAEFPKEGPSILRIQQVVRGDSAAYFCASSPNQLNSGTGGRSPLHFGNGTRLTVT.

The V and J genes are TRBV7-8 and TRBJ2-1, with unresolved D. This CDR3 spans 13 amino acids. CDR1 SGHVS and CDR2 FQNEAQ come from the germline V gene. V dropped 6 bases and J dropped 5 bases, with 11 bases sitting between them. The CDR3 loop reads CASRSPHNNEQFF. CDR3 coding DNA: TGTGCCAGCAGATCCCCCCACAACAATGAGCAGTTCTTC.

The CDR3 region has the DNA TGTGCCAGCAGTGACTATCATCTGGAGGGGTCCTACGAGCAGTACTTC. This translates into CASSDYHLEGSYEQYF. V gene TRBV6-4 combines with J gene TRBJ2-7; a possible D gene is TRBD2 (6 bases). The CDR3 is made up of 16 amino acids. Germline CDR1 and CDR2: MRHNA and SNTAGT. Trimming stripped 1 base from V and 1 base from J, with 14 bases between.

For the CDR3, the DNA is TGTGCCAGCAGCTTAGAGCCCTTTGGGTTTAGCGGGAGGGCCTCAGATACGCAGTATTTT. This encodes CASSLEPFGFSGRASDTQYF. The V call is TRBV11-2, the J call TRBJ2-3; 11 bases map to TRBD2. With V trimmed by 0 bases and J by 4 bases, 15 bases remained unmatched. The CDR3 totals 20 residues. Germline CDR1 is SGHAT and CDR2 is FQNNGV.

The chain is built from TRBV10-3 and TRBJ1-4; D gene ambiguous. CDR1 and CDR2 (germline): ENHRY, SYGVKD. The ends were cut back, 4 bases at V and 8 bases at J, with 14 bases in the middle. The CDR3 totals 14 residues. As DNA, the CDR3 is TGTGCCATCAGTGCTGCCCCGCTAAAGGAAAAACTGTTTTTT. Protein: CAISAAPLKEKLFF.

The CDR3 DNA follows: TGTGCCAGTAGTGGGGTAGCGGGGGCACAAGAGACCCAGTACTTC. It yields the protein CASSGVAGAQETQYF. The rearrangement joins TRBV19 to TRBJ2-5, with 9 bases lining up with TRBD2. CDR3 length equals 15 residues. The germline V gene encodes CDR1 LNHDA and CDR2 SQIVND (reference sequence). V trimming: 5 bases; J trimming: 2 bases; junction bases outside the gene matches: 6.

The chain combines TRBV3-1 (or the pseudogene TRBV3-2) with TRBJ2-7; D possibly corresponds to TRBD1 (6 bases). The germline gives CDR1 LGHDT, CDR2 YNNKEL (reference sequence). This CDR3 spans 12 amino acids. Deletions cut 4 bases from V and 6 bases from J, with 10 bases between. The CDR3 loop reads CASSLTGSEQYF. The DNA of the CDR3 is TGTGCCAGCAGCCTTACAGGGAGCGAGCAGTACTTC.

The V call is TRBV5-6, the J call TRBJ2-1; D is possibly TRBD2 (6 bases). The length of the CDR3 is 17 residues. Germline V gives CDR1 SGHDT, CDR2 YYEEEE. With 0 bases removed from V and 7 bases from J, the gap between germline ends came to 20 bases. For the CDR3, the DNA is TGTGCCAGCAGCTTGGAACCCGCGGGGCCAAGAACTAATGAGCAGTTCTTC. This sequence encodes CASSLEPAGPRTNEQFF.

This chain joins TRBV25-1 and TRBJ1-2, with unresolved D. From germline, CDR1 is MGHDK and CDR2 SYGVNS. Trimming took 2 bases from V and 0 from J, leaving 16 bases between them. CDR3 size: 17 residues. CDR3 region: CASSEGSTGVTNYGYTF. The DNA for the CDR3 is TGTGCCAGCAGTGAAGGCTCTACCGGGGTGACTAACTATGGCTACACCTTC.

The chain uses TRBV6-1 and TRBJ2-2; 9 bases match TRBD1. With V trimmed by 1 base and J by 4 bases, 1 base remained unmatched. The CDR3 has 15 amino acids. The germline V gene has CDR1 MNHNS and CDR2 SASEGT. The CDR3: CASSEGTGVTGELFF. CDR3 nucleotides: TGTGCCAGCAGTGAAGGGACAGGGGTCACCGGGGAGCTGTTTTTT.

V gene TRBV2 combines with J gene TRBJ1-5; no reliable D call. Per germline, CDR1 SNHLY and CDR2 FYNNEI. This CDR3 spans 15 amino acids. V shed 1 base and J shed 0 bases, with 7 bases lying between them. The CDR3 region is CASSEGGNSNQPQHF. For the CDR3, the DNA is TGTGCCAGCAGTGAAGGCGGGAATAGCAATCAGCCCCAGCATTTT.

This clone turned up a few times. The V call is TRBV6-2 or TRBV6-3, the J call TRBJ2-1; the match to TRBD2 covers 8 bases. This CDR3 spans 14 amino acids. Germline V gives CDR1 MNHEY, CDR2 SVGEGT. With V trimmed by 5 bases and J by 4 bases, 4 bases remained unmatched. As DNA, the CDR3 is TGTGCCAGCAGTGACGGGAGGGATTACAATGAGCAGTTCTTC. Protein: CASSDGRDYNEQFF.

The gene calls are TRBV30 and TRBJ1-1; D is unclear. This CDR3 contains 13 residues. The V and J ends lost 2 bases and 1 base respectively, with 8 bases between them. The germline V gene has CDR1 GTSNPN and CDR2 SVGIG (reference sequence). CDR3 coding DNA: TGTGCCTGGAGTAACTTGGAGAACACTGAAGCTTTCTTT. Residues: CAWSNLENTEAFF.

CDR3 sequence (DNA): TGCGCCAGCACCTCGGGGGACAGGGGGTGGACAGATACGCAGTATTTT. It codes for CASTSGDRGWTDTQYF. The rearrangement links TRBV5-1 to TRBJ2-3, with 11 nucleotides matching TRBD1. The junction had 9 bases not matched to a gene; V was cut back by 6 bases and J by 3 bases. The CDR3 totals 16 residues. Germline V gives CDR1 SGHRS, CDR2 YFSETQ.

V and J are TRBV6-2 or TRBV6-3 and TRBJ1-5; TRBD1 is a possible D gene (5 bases). V shed 3 bases and J shed 2 bases, with 8 bases lying between them. The CDR3 loop spans 14 amino acids. The V gene's germline CDR1 is MNHEY and CDR2 SVGEGT. CDR3 region: CASSYQGRNQPQHF. The DNA of the CDR3 is TGTGCCAGCAGTTATCAGGGACGCAATCAGCCCCAGCATTTT.

This clone has just one count. The chain recombines TRBV24-1 with TRBJ1-4, with D tentatively TRBD1 (6 bases). V shed 6 bases and J shed 8 bases, with 15 bases lying between them. The CDR3 is 14 amino acids. CDR1 is KGHDR and CDR2 is SFDVKD in the germline V gene. CDR3 DNA sequence: TGTGCCACCAGTCTGGACAGCGTGCGGGAAAAACTGTTTTTT. It yields the protein CATSLDSVREKLFF.

As concerns this clone: Other nucleotide sequences from this sample produce the same CDR3. The rearrangement joins TRBV7-9 to TRBJ2-3; 12 bases are shared with TRBD2. Germline CDR1 and CDR2: SEHNR and FQNEAQ (reference sequence). The V segment lost 1 base and the J segment 5 bases; nucleotides outside the gene matches: 4. The length of the CDR3 is 16 residues. This chain's CDR3 is CASSLGLAGGQDTQYF. The DNA for the CDR3 is TGTGCCAGCAGCTTAGGGCTAGCGGGAGGGCAAGATACGCAGTATTTT.

The J gene is TRBJ2-7, the V gene TRBV14; tentative D call: TRBD1 (6 bases). CDR1 and CDR2 (germline): SGHDN, FVKESK. Trimming shortened V by 3 bases and J by 6 bases, and 6 bases separated the two germline ends. This CDR3 comprises 11 residues. In nucleotides, the CDR3 is TGTGCCAGCAGCCAGACAGGCGAGCAGTACTTC. Translation: CASSQTGEQYF.

This chain links TRBV7-2 with TRBJ1-2; maybe TRBD1 (5 bases). The CDR3 is 18 residues long. V was clipped by 0 bases and J by 3 bases, with 20 bases between them. CDR1 is SGHTA, CDR2 FQGNSA, per germline. Here the CDR3 DNA reads TGTGCCAGCAGCTTAGCCTCCGGCAGGGTGGAGCGATACTATGGCTACACCTTC. Its translation is CASSLASGRVERYYGYTF.

CDR3 protein: CASSVPGGYEQYF. As DNA, the CDR3 is TGCGCCAGCAGCGTGCCCGGGGGGTACGAGCAGTACTTC. The rearrangement uses TRBV5-1 and TRBJ2-7; 7 bases fit TRBD2. This CDR3 has 13 amino acids. Germline V gives CDR1 SGHRS, CDR2 YFSETQ. The trim removed 4 bases at V and 4 bases at J, leaving 5 bases unmatched.

This rearrangement joins TRBV15 to TRBJ2-1, with D possibly TRBD2 on 6 matching bases. V lost 0 bases and J 5 bases, leaving 17 bases between the germline ends. From germline, CDR1 is LNHNV and CDR2 YYDKDF (reference sequence). The CDR3 runs to 17 residues. CDR3 sequence reads: CATSREGGFRPHNEQFF. Here the CDR3 DNA reads TGTGCCACCAGCAGAGAGGGGGGATTCAGACCCCACAATGAGCAGTTCTTC. Full variable domain (rest looked up from reference TRBV15 and TRBJ2-1): DAMVIQNPRYQVTQFGKPVTLSCSQTLNHNVMYWYQQKSSQAPKLLFHYYDKDFNNEADTPDNFQSRRPNTSFCFLDIRSPGLGDTAMYLCATSREGGFRPHNEQFFGPGTRLTVL.

This chain uses TRBV2 with TRBJ1-1; D remains unclear. Germline assignment: CDR1 SNHLY and CDR2 FYNNEI. CDR3 length: 9 residues. Trimming removed 11 bases from V and 4 bases from J, with 5 bases in between. CDR3 residues: CAPGTEAFF. CDR3 nucleotide sequence: TGTGCCCCCGGCACTGAAGCTTTCTTT.

This clone was seen only once. The chain is built from TRBV6-5 and TRBJ1-4; the match to TRBD1 covers 7 bases. The CDR3 extends over 13 amino acids. V lost 11 bases, J lost 4 bases, and 7 bases stayed unmatched. CDR1 MNHEY and CDR2 SVGAGI come from the germline V gene. The CDR3 protein is CASRGQNNEKLFF. Here the CDR3 DNA reads TGTGCCTCCCGGGGACAGAATAATGAAAAACTGTTTTTT.

This chain connects TRBV7-9 to TRBJ1-5; D may be TRBD1 (5 bases). Germline CDR1 and CDR2: SEHNR and FQNEAQ (reference sequence). This CDR3 region has 14 residues. V lost 5 bases to trimming and J lost 0 bases, with 8 bases between them. The CDR3 DNA is TGTGCCAGCAGCCCCGACAGTAGCAATCAGCCCCAGCATTTT. Translating it yields CASSPDSSNQPQHF.